This T cell receptor (beta chain) was retrieved from a study of T-cell reconstitution after alpha-beta-depleted transplantation in children. TCRbeta library construction was performed incorporating unique molecular identifiers. A single record per CDR3 protein comes from TCRdb applying MiXCR to the PCR reads. The table includes 800,000 to 1,000,000 distinct CDR3 sequences, roughly 31% detected once. A remark on this clonotype: Antigen specificity is unknown.

Study results and limitations: At the one-year point after transplant, T-cell counts and TCRbeta diversity were found to come mostly from T cells that had been newly produced. Several patients had high TCRbeta diversity at day 60; it came from surviving recipient T cells and thymic progenitors. At around two months after transplant, the alpha-beta T cells were reportedly derived from several hundred expanded clones that came from non-depleted graft cells.

The sample in question was PBMCs, mostly from graft donor cells, obtained 360 days after TCRalphabeta/CD19-depleted stem cell transplant. The receptor was derived from a boy under two years old who had a stem cell transplant for SCID, so the T cells may come from the graft donor.

The CDR3 DNA sequence: TGCGCCAGCAGCCCGGGACAGAGCATTTACGAGCAGTACTTC. Protein: CASSPGQSIYEQYF. V usage is TRBV5-1 and J usage is TRBJ2-7, with 7 nucleotides matching TRBD1. The V segment lost 4 bases and the J segment 4 bases; nucleotides outside the gene matches: 8. This CDR3 contains 14 residues. Germline assignment: CDR1 SGHRS and CDR2 YFSETQ.